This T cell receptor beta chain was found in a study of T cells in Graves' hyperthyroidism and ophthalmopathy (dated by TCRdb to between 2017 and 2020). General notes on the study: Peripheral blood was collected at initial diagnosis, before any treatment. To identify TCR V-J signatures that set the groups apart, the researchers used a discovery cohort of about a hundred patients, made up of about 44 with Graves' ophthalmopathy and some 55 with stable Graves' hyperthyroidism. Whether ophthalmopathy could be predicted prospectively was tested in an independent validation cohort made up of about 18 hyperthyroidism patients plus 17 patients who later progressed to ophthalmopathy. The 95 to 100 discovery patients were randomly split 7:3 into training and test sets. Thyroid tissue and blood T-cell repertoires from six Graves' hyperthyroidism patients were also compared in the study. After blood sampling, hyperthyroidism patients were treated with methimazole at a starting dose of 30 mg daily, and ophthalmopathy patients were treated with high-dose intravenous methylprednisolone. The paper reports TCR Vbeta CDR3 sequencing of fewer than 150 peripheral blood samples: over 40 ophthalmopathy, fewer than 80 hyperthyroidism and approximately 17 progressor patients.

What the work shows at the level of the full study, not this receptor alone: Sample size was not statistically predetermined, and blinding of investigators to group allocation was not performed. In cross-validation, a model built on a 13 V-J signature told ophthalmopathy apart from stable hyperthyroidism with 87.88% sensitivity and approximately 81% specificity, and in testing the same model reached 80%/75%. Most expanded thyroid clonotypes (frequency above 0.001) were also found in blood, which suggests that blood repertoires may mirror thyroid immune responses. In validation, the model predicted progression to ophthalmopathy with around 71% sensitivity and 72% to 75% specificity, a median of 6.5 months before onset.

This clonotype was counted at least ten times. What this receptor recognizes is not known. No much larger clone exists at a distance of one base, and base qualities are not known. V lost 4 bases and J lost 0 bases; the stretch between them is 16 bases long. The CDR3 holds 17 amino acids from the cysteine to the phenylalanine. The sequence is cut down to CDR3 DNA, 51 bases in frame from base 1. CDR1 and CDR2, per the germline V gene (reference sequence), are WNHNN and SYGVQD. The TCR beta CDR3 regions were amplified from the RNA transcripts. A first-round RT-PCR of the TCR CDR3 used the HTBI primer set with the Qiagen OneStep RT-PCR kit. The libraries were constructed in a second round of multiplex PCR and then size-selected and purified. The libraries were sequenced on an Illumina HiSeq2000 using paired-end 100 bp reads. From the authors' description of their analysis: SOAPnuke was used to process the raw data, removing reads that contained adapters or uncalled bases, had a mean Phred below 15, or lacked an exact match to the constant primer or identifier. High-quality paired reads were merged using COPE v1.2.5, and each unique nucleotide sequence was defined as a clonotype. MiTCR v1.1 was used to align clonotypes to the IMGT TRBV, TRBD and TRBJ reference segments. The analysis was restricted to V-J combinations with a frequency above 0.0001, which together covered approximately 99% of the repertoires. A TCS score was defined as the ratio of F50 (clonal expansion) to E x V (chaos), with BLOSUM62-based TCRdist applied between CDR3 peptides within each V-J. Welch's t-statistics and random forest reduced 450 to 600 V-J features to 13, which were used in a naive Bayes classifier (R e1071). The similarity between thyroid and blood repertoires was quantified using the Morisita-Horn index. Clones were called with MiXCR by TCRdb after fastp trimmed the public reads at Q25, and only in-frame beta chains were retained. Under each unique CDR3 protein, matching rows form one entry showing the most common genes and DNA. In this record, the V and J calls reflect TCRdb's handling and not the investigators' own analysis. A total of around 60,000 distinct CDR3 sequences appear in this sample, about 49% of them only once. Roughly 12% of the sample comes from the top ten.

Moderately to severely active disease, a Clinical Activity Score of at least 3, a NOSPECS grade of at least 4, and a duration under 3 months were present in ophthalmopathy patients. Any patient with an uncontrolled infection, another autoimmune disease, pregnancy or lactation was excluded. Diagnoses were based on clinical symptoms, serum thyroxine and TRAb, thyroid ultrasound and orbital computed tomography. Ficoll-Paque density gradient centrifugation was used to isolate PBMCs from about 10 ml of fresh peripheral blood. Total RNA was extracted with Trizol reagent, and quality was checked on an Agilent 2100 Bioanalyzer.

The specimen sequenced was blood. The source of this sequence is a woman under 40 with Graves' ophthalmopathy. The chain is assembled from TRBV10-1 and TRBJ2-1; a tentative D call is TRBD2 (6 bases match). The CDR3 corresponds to CASSAVRGDSSYNEQFF. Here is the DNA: TGCGCCAGCAGTGCAGTTCGCGGGGATAGCTCCTACAATGAGCAGTTCTTC.